The rows below give T cell receptor beta chains drawn from one sample of a study of shared clonotypes between healthy human individuals. Only in-frame clones appear in the TCRdb table, and some are missing; sequencing was by immunoSEQ multiplex PCR. The sample yields about 2.1 million clones, over 85% seen once. Sequencing was performed on naive CD8+ T cells from PBMCs. The origin of the receptors is a man aged 18 to 30 in good health. Some clones in this sample may be carry-over from other donors' samples. The CDR3 runs from the conserved cysteine through the conserved F or W. The D gene is left open where the match is weak. A row's size may be missing; if present it is once, few, many or a size class.

>TRBV25-1|TRBD2|TRBJ2-1|.
CASSDRAGASSYNEQFF
TGTGCCAGCAGTGACAGAGCGGGGGCGAGCTCCTACAATGAGCAGTTCTTC
>TRBV28|.|TRBJ2-7|.
CASSLPGTGSEQYF
TGTGCCAGCAGTTTACCGGGTACAGGGTCCGAGCAGTACTTC
>TRBV29-1|TRBD2|TRBJ2-7|.
CSVRGGPSSYEQYF
TGCAGCGTCCGGGGGGGGCCGAGCTCCTACGAGCAGTACTTC
>TRBV4-1|.|TRBJ2-4|once
CASSPATGYYAKNIQYF
TGCGCCAGCAGCCCCGCCACAGGGTATTACGCCAAAAACATTCAGTACTTC
>TRBV7-9|.|TRBJ1-4|.
CASSLGGLNEKLFF
TGTGCCAGCAGCTTAGGGGGCCTTAATGAAAAACTGTTTTTT
>TRBV5-6|TRBD1|TRBJ2-7|.
CASSSPGTGSYEQYF
TGTGCCAGCAGCTCTCCTGGGACAGGTAGCTACGAGCAGTACTTC
>TRBV2|.|TRBJ2-5|once
CASSASEQETQYF
TGTGCCAGCAGTGCGTCGGAGCAAGAGACCCAGTACTTC
>TRBV19|.|TRBJ1-1|.
CASSRRTAMNTEAFF
TGTGCCAGTAGTAGAAGGACAGCTATGAACACTGAAGCTTTCTTT
>TRBV19|.|TRBJ1-2|.
CASSTPSGYTF
TGTGCCAGTAGTACCCCTTCGGGCTACACCTTC
>TRBV9|.|TRBJ2-1|.
CASSEPIDLSYNEQFF
TGTGCCAGCAGCGAGCCCATTGACCTCTCCTACAATGAGCAGTTCTTC
>TRBV4-1|.|TRBJ1-4|.
CASSRNEGRDEKLFF
TGCGCCAGCAGCCGCAACGAGGGGAGAGATGAAAAACTGTTTTTT
>TRBV5-8|TRBD1|TRBJ2-7|.
CASSLQGAYEQYF
TGTGCCAGCAGCCTGCAGGGGGCCTACGAGCAGTACTTC
>TRBV19|.|TRBJ2-2|.
CASLRGFASGELFF
TGTGCCAGCCTTAGAGGGTTCGCCAGCGGGGAGCTGTTTTTT
>TRBV5-1|TRBD1|TRBJ2-6|once
CASSLRTGQTGANVLTF
TGCGCCAGCAGCTTAAGGACAGGACAAACTGGGGCCAACGTCCTGACTTTC
>TRBV5-8|TRBD2|TRBJ2-2|.
CASSPWRTSGRAGTGELFF
TGTGCCAGCAGCCCATGGAGGACTAGCGGGAGGGCCGGGACCGGGGAGCTGTTTTTT
>TRBV28|.|TRBJ1-2|.
CATGSPRGFYGYTF
TGTGCCACCGGAAGCCCCAGGGGTTTCTATGGCTACACCTTC
>TRBV7-9|.|TRBJ2-3|.
CASSSPGWTKDSTDTQYF
TGTGCCAGCAGCTCTCCGGGATGGACCAAGGATAGCACAGATACGCAGTATTTT
>TRBV7-2|TRBD1|TRBJ1-2|.
CASTEGAGSHYGYTF
TGTGCCAGCACCGAGGGGGCAGGCTCTCACTATGGCTACACCTTC
>TRBV28|.|TRBJ1-5|few
CASSTGSNQPQHF
TGTGCCAGCAGCACAGGGTCGAATCAGCCCCAGCATTTT
>TRBV7-8|.|TRBJ1-1|.
CASSLLPGSPNTEAFF
TGTGCCAGCAGCTTATTGCCAGGGTCCCCGAACACTGAAGCTTTCTTT
>TRBV19|TRBD1|TRBJ2-1|once
CASSASRDRGYNEQFF
TGTGCCAGTAGTGCTTCCCGGGACAGGGGCTACAATGAGCAGTTCTTC
>TRBV6-1|.|TRBJ2-7|few
CASRQQGNFYEQYF
TGTGCCAGCAGACAACAGGGAAACTTCTACGAGCAGTACTTC
>TRBV19|.|TRBJ1-2|.
CATTARGAYGYTF
TGTGCCACTACGGCTCGAGGGGCCTATGGCTACACCTTC
>TRBV9|.|TRBJ1-1|.
CASSVGQLNTEAFF
TGTGCCAGCAGCGTAGGACAGTTGAACACTGAAGCTTTCTTT
>TRBV4-1|TRBD1|TRBJ1-4|.
CASSQDPLRQGMDEKLFF
TGCGCCAGCAGCCAAGATCCCCTTCGACAGGGCATGGATGAAAAACTGTTTTTT
>TRBV4-3|TRBD1|TRBJ1-4|.
CASSQDLTGDEKLFF
TGCGCCAGCAGCCAAGACCTCACAGGGGATGAAAAACTGTTTTTT
>TRBV19|.|TRBJ1-1|.
CASSYREMNTEAFF
TGTGCCAGTAGCTACAGGGAGATGAACACTGAAGCTTTCTTT
>TRBV13|.|TRBJ2-5|once
CASSLRAYQETQYF
TGTGCCAGCAGCTTACGAGCGTACCAAGAGACCCAGTACTTC
>TRBV5-4|TRBD1|TRBJ2-5|.
CASTQIRDREETQYF
TGTGCCAGCACTCAGATCCGGGACAGGGAAGAGACCCAGTACTTC
>TRBV4-1|.|TRBJ2-1|once
CASSQGTPSSYNEQFF
TGCGCCAGCAGCCAAGGGACCCCAAGCTCCTACAATGAGCAGTTCTTC
>TRBV6-1|.|TRBJ2-2|once
CASSEEVGFSLGIGELFF
TGTGCCAGCAGTGAAGAAGTAGGGTTCTCCCTAGGTATCGGGGAGCTGTTTTTT
>TRBV27|.|TRBJ2-1|.
CASSLLGAPGFNEQFF
TGTGCCAGCAGTTTATTGGGGGCGCCGGGTTTCAATGAGCAGTTCTTC
>TRBV21-1|.|TRBJ1-2|.
CASSKGSDAPNYGYTF
TGTGCCAGCAGCAAAGGGTCTGACGCCCCTAACTATGGCTACACCTTC
>TRBV7-8|.|TRBJ2-7|.
CASNAGHTYEQYF
TGTGCCAGCAACGCGGGACATACCTACGAGCAGTACTTC
>TRBV19|.|TRBJ1-2|.
CASSIVGDYGYTF
TGTGCCAGTAGTATAGTAGGGGACTATGGCTACACCTTC
>TRBV27|.|TRBJ1-5|.
CASSAHNIGSNQPQHF
TGTGCCAGCAGTGCCCACAACATAGGCAGCAATCAGCCCCAGCATTTT
>TRBV7-9|.|TRBJ2-7|.
CASSGRDPLSYEQYF
TGTGCCAGCAGCGGACGGGACCCTCTATCCTACGAGCAGTACTTC
>TRBV4-1|TRBD2|TRBJ2-7|.
CASSQSLAGEASYEQYF
TGCGCCAGCAGCCAATCGCTAGCGGGAGAGGCCTCCTACGAGCAGTACTTC
>TRBV27|.|TRBJ1-5|few
CASSLVGNQPQHF
TGTGCCAGCAGTTTAGTAGGCAATCAGCCCCAGCATTTT
>TRBV5-6|.|TRBJ2-3|.
CASSLGRTDTQYF
TGTGCCAGCAGCTTAGGGCGGACAGATACGCAGTATTTT
>TRBV6-1|.|TRBJ2-2|.
CASSGWTANTGELFF
TGTGCCAGCAGTGGTTGGACGGCGAACACCGGGGAGCTGTTTTTT
>TRBV14|TRBD2|TRBJ2-5|.
CASSQTRDYQETQYF
TGTGCCAGCAGCCAGACCCGGGACTATCAAGAGACCCAGTACTTC
>TRBV28|.|TRBJ1-1|few
CASWASEAFF
TGTGCCTCGTGGGCCTCTGAAGCTTTCTTT
>TRBV6-1|.|TRBJ2-7|.
CASSDFPNGSGAYEQYF
TGTGCCAGCAGTGATTTCCCCAATGGTAGCGGAGCCTACGAGCAGTACTTC
>TRBV28|.|TRBJ2-2|.
CASSLRGDTGELFF
TGTGCCAGCAGTTTACGAGGGGACACCGGGGAGCTGTTTTTT
>TRBV7-9|TRBD2|TRBJ2-4|.
CASSLGTSGDYSDIQYF
TGTGCCAGCAGCTTAGGGACTAGCGGGGACTATAGTGACATTCAGTACTTC
>TRBV13|TRBD1|TRBJ2-3|.
CASRGQGDFQDTQYF
TGTGCCAGCCGGGGACAGGGCGACTTTCAAGATACGCAGTATTTT
>TRBV29-1|.|TRBJ2-1|.
CSVGSGPSYNEQFF
TGCAGCGTCGGTAGCGGCCCCTCCTACAATGAGCAGTTCTTC
>TRBV27|TRBD2|TRBJ2-7|.
CASSLNGRAYEQYF
TGTGCCAGCAGTTTAAACGGGAGGGCCTACGAGCAGTACTTC
>TRBV14|.|TRBJ2-2|.
CASSLRTTGAGELFF
TGTGCCAGCAGCCTCCGGACTACAGGGGCCGGGGAGCTGTTTTTT
>TRBV27|.|TRBJ2-6|once
CASSPAWGWGHPSGANVLTF
TGTGCCAGCAGTCCCGCCTGGGGGTGGGGACACCCCTCTGGGGCCAACGTCCTGACTTTC
>TRBV9|.|TRBJ1-2|once
CASSVGRDYGYTF
TGTGCCAGCAGCGTGGGGCGGGACTATGGCTACACCTTC
>TRBV21-1|.|TRBJ2-5|.
CASSSRDRGTGETQYF
TGTGCCAGCAGCTCCCGGGACAGGGGGACCGGTGAGACCCAGTACTTC
>TRBV9|.|TRBJ2-5|.
CASSVGWFQGRETQYF
TGTGCCAGCAGCGTAGGGTGGTTTCAGGGTAGGGAGACCCAGTACTTC
>TRBV4-1|.|TRBJ1-1|once
CASSQVAANTEAFF
TGCGCCAGCAGCCAAGTCGCGGCAAACACTGAAGCTTTCTTT